This TCR beta chain was captured in a study of T-cell memory formation after mild COVID-19. The study, taken as a whole, reports: CD4+ bias marked clones expanding day 15 to 37, unlike balanced contracting clones. SARS-CoV-2 specificity of second-wave clones peaking day 37 was unconfirmed.

Remarks on this clonotype: Its antigen is not known. This may come from a read error, since a much larger clone is one base off.

Via MiXCR, TCRdb re-called the 5' RACE reads, giving one row per CDR3 protein. The repertoire holds approximately 150,000 distinct CDR3 sequences, about 5.7% seen once, with about 2.1% in the top ten. The CDR3 consists of 11 residues. Germline V gene data show CDR1 as LGHNA and CDR2 as YNFKEQ. Trimming removed 8 bases from V and 7 bases from J, with 12 bases in between. Specimen: PBMCs or a T cell subset sorted from them (not recorded which). The TCR was taken from an adult woman who had mild COVID-19 (a few samples of this study predate the infection). Cell type and time point are not known. The chain employs TRBV4-2 and TRBJ2-7, with a tentative D call TRBD1 (5 bases). CDR3 sequence (DNA): TGTGCCAGCGGTAAAGGACATGAGCAGTACTTC. It is translated as CASGKGHEQYF.